The 31 T cell receptor beta chains reported below all come from one sample, sequenced in a study of Graves' ophthalmopathy and Graves' hyperthyroidism. Amplification of the TCR beta CDR3 regions used RNA transcripts (as template). First-round RT-PCR used HTBI primers; second-round multiplex PCR followed. TCRdb independently ran MiXCR on the multiplex PCR reads; one entry per CDR3 protein. Here the sample spans approximately 640,000 distinct CDR3 sequences, 35% to 45% being singletons. The sequenced sample consisted of peripheral blood. The receptors stem from an adult man with Graves' ophthalmopathy.

This clonotype came up a few times. This rearrangement joins TRBV5-8 to TRBJ1-6; D gene ambiguous. The CDR3 loop spans 16 amino acids. Trimming shortened V by 1 base and J by 3 bases, and 11 bases separated the two germline ends. CDR1 is SGHTS, CDR2 YDEGEE, per germline. CDR3 sequence (DNA): TGTGCCAGCAGCTTGACAGCTAGCTACTATAATTCACCCCTCCACTTT. Translation gives CASSLTASYYNSPLHF.

The chain uses TRBV29-1 and TRBJ1-2, with unresolved D. Germline values: CDR1 SQVTM, CDR2 ANQGSEA. V lost 8 bases and J lost 7, with 17 bases in between. The length of the CDR3 is 12 residues. The CDR3 is CSLGTSRGGYTF. The DNA for the CDR3 is TGCAGCTTAGGAACCTCGCGAGGTGGCTACACCTTC.

The chain couples TRBV25-1 to TRBJ2-7; tentatively, D is TRBD2 (6 bases). CDR3 length: 15 amino acids. Germline V gene lookup returns CDR1 MGHDK and CDR2 SYGVNS. Trimming pared 1 base from V and 2 bases from J, leaving 12 bases between. The CDR3 sequence is CASSEWGVGTYEQYF. CDR3 bases: TGTGCCAGCAGTGAATGGGGGGTAGGAACCTACGAGCAGTACTTC.

This clonotype was seen a handful of times. V is TRBV13 and J is TRBJ2-5; 14 nucleotides line up with TRBD2. V gave up 4 bases and J gave up 7 bases; unmatched junction bases: 11. CDR1 PRHDT and CDR2 FYEKMQ come from the germline V gene (reference sequence). The CDR3 has 17 residues. As DNA, the CDR3 is TGTGCCAGCAGCTCCCAGGGACTAGCGGGGGCCCAGTCGACCCAGTACTTC. As protein: CASSSQGLAGAQSTQYF.

The chain uses TRBV2 and TRBJ2-7; 8 bases fit TRBD1. This CDR3 is 11 amino acids long. V lost 7 bases and J lost 5; bases outside the gene matches: 1. The germline gives CDR1 SNHLY, CDR2 FYNNEI. CDR3 sequence reads: CASKTGDEQYF. The CDR3 nucleotides are TGTGCCAGCAAGACAGGGGACGAGCAGTACTTC.

This clonotype was detected ten times or more. The V gene is TRBV2, the J gene TRBJ2-7; possibly TRBD1 for D (5 bases). The CDR3 extends over 12 amino acids. Germline V CDR1 and CDR2: SNHLY, FYNNEI. V lost 6 bases, J lost 7 bases, and 13 bases lay in between. In DNA form, the CDR3 reads TGTGCCAGCAGGCCGACAGTAGGGGAGCAGTACTTC. Translating gives CASRPTVGEQYF.

This clonotype was picked up many times. The chain recombines TRBV6-5 with TRBJ1-1; D uncertain. This CDR3 has 14 amino acids. V was cut by 2 bases and J by 1 base, with 8 bases left in between. From germline, CDR1 is MNHEY and CDR2 SVGAGI. CDR3 in DNA: TGTGCCAGCAGTTACGCGGGCGGGAACACTGAAGCTTTCTTT. Translated, it gives CASSYAGGNTEAFF.

The rearrangement joins TRBV24-1 to TRBJ2-5; 7 bases agree with TRBD2. This CDR3 is 19 amino acids long. V was clipped by 2 bases and J by 7 bases; unmatched bases: 21. Per germline, CDR1 KGHDR and CDR2 SFDVKD. CDR3 nucleotide sequence: TGTGCCACCAGTGATTCAAGACGGGAGGCGGAGGGGAACGAAGGGACCCAGTACTTC. Protein sequence: CATSDSRREAEGNEGTQYF.

The chain has TRBV11-2 and TRBJ2-2; possibly TRBD1 for D (6 bases). Trimming stripped 1 base from V and 3 bases from J, with 9 bases between. The CDR3 totals 15 residues. The germline gives CDR1 SGHAT, CDR2 FQNNGV. CDR3 DNA sequence: TGTGCCAGCAGCTTAGGGAGGACAGACACCGGGGAGCTGTTTTTT. Translating gives CASSLGRTDTGELFF.

V is TRBV10-3 and J is TRBJ2-7; D uncertain. The CDR3 totals 12 residues. Deletions cut 3 bases from V and 3 bases from J, with 6 bases between. Germline CDR1 ENHRY, CDR2 SYGVKD. The CDR3 coding sequence is TGTGCCATCAGTGACGCTGGCTACGAGCAGTACTTC. Its protein is CAISDAGYEQYF.

This clonotype was seen many times. The rearrangement links TRBV6-6 to TRBJ1-1, with 9 bases aligning to TRBD1. Germline-derived CDR1 and CDR2 are MNHNY and SVGAGI (reference sequence). V trimming: 5 bases; J trimming: 4 bases; junction bases outside the gene matches: 8. The CDR3 runs to 15 residues. This CDR3 reads CASSDPGQGVTEAFF. Here the CDR3 DNA reads TGTGCCAGCAGTGACCCGGGACAGGGCGTCACTGAAGCTTTCTTT.

This clonotype was picked up many times. This chain links TRBV2 with TRBJ1-5, with D hard to call. In germline, CDR1 is SNHLY, CDR2 FYNNEI. CDR3 length: 13 amino acids. V shed 2 bases and J shed 0 bases, with 2 bases lying between them. CDR3 nucleotides: TGTGCCAGCAGTGAAAATAGCAATCAGCCCCAGCATTTT. This translates into CASSENSNQPQHF.

This clonotype was detected many times. The CDR3 DNA follows: TGTGCCACCAGTGAGTCCGGATCACTCCAAGAGACCCAGTACTTC. This sequence encodes CATSESGSLQETQYF. The V gene is TRBV24-1, the J gene TRBJ2-5; no clear D. The V and J ends lost 4 bases and 1 base respectively, with 12 bases between them. Germline assignment: CDR1 KGHDR and CDR2 SFDVKD. This CDR3 contains 15 residues.

As for this clonotype: A read error may produce the germline difference seen at one junction end. This chain joins TRBV7-9 and TRBJ2-2; D unresolved. Germline V gene data show CDR1 as SEHNR and CDR2 as FQNEAQ (reference sequence). The CDR3 is 13 amino acids. This CDR3 reads CASSPSSSGELFF. CDR3 sequence (DNA): TGTGCCAGCAGCCCGTCAAGCTCCGGAGAGCTGTTTTTT. The full variable domain, rest sourced from reference TRBV7-9 and TRBJ2-2, is DTGVSQNPRHKITKRGQNVTFRCDPISEHNRLYWYRQTLGQGPEFLTYFQNEAQLEKSRLLSDRFSAERPKGSFSTLEIQRTEQGDSAMYLCASSPSSSGELFFGEGSRLTVL.

To note about this clonotype: The junction shows a germline mismatch at one end, possibly a read error. This sequence joins TRBV11-2 and TRBJ2-5, with 11 bases fitting TRBD2. Germline V gene data show CDR1 as SGHAT and CDR2 as FQNNGV. The CDR3 sequence is 18 residues long. CDR3 DNA: TGCGCCAGCAGCCAAGATCGTCTAGCGGGAGGTCTAATCGAGACCCGGTACTTC. Amino acids: CASSQDRLAGGLIETRYF.

Regarding this clonotype: A clone one base away is much larger, so this may be a read error. The J gene is TRBJ1-4, the V gene TRBV10-3, with D maybe TRBD1 (5 bases). CDR1 ENHRY and CDR2 SYGVKD come from the germline V gene. The CDR3 length is 14 residues. Trimming left V 10 bases short and J 4 bases short, with 16 bases between. The CDR3 sequence is CASGQEGLNEKLFF. In DNA, the CDR3 is TGTGCCAGCGGACAAGAGGGACTTAATGAAAAACTGTTTTTT.

This clonotype came up many times. V usage is TRBV6-6 and J usage is TRBJ2-5; D might be TRBD1 or TRBD2, each matching 5 bases. V was shortened by 7 bases and J by 5 bases, with 17 bases between the two germline ends. CDR3 size: 14 residues. Germline V gene lookup returns CDR1 MNHNY and CDR2 SVGAGI (reference sequence). Here the CDR3 reads CASTPSGGWETQYF. CDR3 nucleotide sequence: TGTGCCAGCACGCCCAGTGGGGGATGGGAGACCCAGTACTTC.

This clonotype is a singleton in its sample. A much larger clonotype is one base distant, so this may be a read error. The chain employs TRBV11-2 and TRBJ1-4; D gene unclear. There are 15 residues in the CDR3. Germline CDR1 reads SGHAT; CDR2 reads FQNNGV. The germline V and J ends were trimmed by 3 bases and 6 bases, with 14 bases remaining between them. CDR3 in amino acids: CASSLVLQEDEKLFF. The CDR3 nucleotides read TGTGCCAGCAGCTTGGTTCTGCAGGAGGATGAAAAACTGTTTTTT.

In the case of this clonotype: This may stem from a read error, because a much larger clone lies one nucleotide away. The V and J genes are TRBV5-1 and TRBJ2-2, with D perhaps matching TRBD2 (7 bases). Germline loops: CDR1 SGHRS, CDR2 YFSETQ. This CDR3 region has 16 residues. For the CDR3, the DNA is TGCGCCAGCAGCATACAGGGAGCGGGGTACACCGGGGAGCTGCTTTTT. Residues: CASSIQGAGYTGELLF.

The V and J genes are TRBV30 and TRBJ1-3; the D gene is possibly TRBD1 (6 bases). This CDR3 is built from 12 residues. Germline V gene data show CDR1 as GTSNPN and CDR2 as SVGIG (reference sequence). V was clipped by 4 bases and J by 8 bases, with 12 bases between them. The CDR3 nucleotides read TGTGCCTGGAACTGGGAGGGGGACACCATATATTTT. This codes for CAWNWEGDTIYF.

V is TRBV5-5 and J is TRBJ1-1; the D is unclear. V was trimmed by 4 bases and J by 5 bases, leaving 12 bases between them. CDR3 length: 13 residues. CDR1 and CDR2 (germline): SGHKS, YYEKEE (reference sequence). This CDR3 reads CASSLPYRTEAFF. The CDR3 DNA follows: TGTGCCAGCAGCCTCCCGTATAGGACTGAAGCTTTCTTT.

Only a few counts were recorded for this clonotype. Relative to the germline gene, one junction end is altered; a read error may explain this. J is TRBJ2-7 and V is TRBV2, with 16 bases aligning to TRBD2. Germline assignment: CDR1 SNHLY and CDR2 FYNNEI. The CDR3 covers 14 residues. The CDR3 coding sequence is TGTGCCAGCAGGTCCGGGACTAGCGGGAGGGCCTGGGACTTC. Amino acid sequence: CASRSGTSGRAWDF.

CDR3 region: CAISESPQGLYSNQPQHF. The CDR3 DNA follows: TGTGCCATCAGTGAGTCTCCACAGGGACTCTATAGCAATCAGCCCCAGCATTTT. The rearrangement links TRBV10-3 to TRBJ1-5; a possible D gene is TRBD1 (6 bases). The CDR3 covers 18 residues. The ends were cut back, 0 bases at V and 0 bases at J, with 15 bases in the middle. The germline V gene has CDR1 ENHRY and CDR2 SYGVKD.

With regard to this clonotype: Being one base from a much bigger clone, this may be a read error. This chain connects TRBV5-4 to TRBJ1-1; 7 positions match TRBD1. V lost 0 bases, J lost 8 bases, and 7 bases stayed unmatched. This CDR3 has 14 residues. Germline V gives CDR1 SGHNT, CDR2 YYREEE (reference sequence). The DNA of the CDR3 is TGTGCCAGCAGCTTGGGGACAGGAAGCATCGAAGCTTTCTTT. Translating it yields CASSLGTGSIEAFF. The complete variable domain, with remaining parts taken from reference TRBV5-4 and TRBJ1-1, reads ETGVTQSPTHLIKTRGQQVTLRCSSQSGHNTVSWYQQALGQGPQFIFQYYREEENGRGNFPPRFSGLQFPNYSSELNVNALELDDSALYLCASSLGTGSIEAFFGQGTRLTVV.

This clonotype was found many times. The gene calls are TRBV10-3 and TRBJ1-1; 7 bases fit TRBD1. Germline V gene data show CDR1 as ENHRY and CDR2 as SYGVKD. The CDR3 has 11 amino acids. With V trimmed by 10 bases and J by 11 bases, 10 bases remained unmatched. This CDR3 reads CATRDRVDAFF. For the CDR3, the DNA is TGTGCCACCCGAGACAGGGTCGATGCTTTCTTT.

To note about this clonotype: Being one base from a much bigger clone, this may be a read error. This chain connects TRBV5-5 to TRBJ1-2, with 7 bases identical to TRBD1. This CDR3 contains 15 residues. Trimming cost V 4 bases and J 7 bases; bases outside gene matches: 13. In germline, CDR1 is SGHKS, CDR2 YYEKEE (reference sequence). CDR3 nucleotide sequence: TGTGCCAGCAGCCCCAACGCAGGGGGACACTGTGGCTACACCTTC. Translating it yields CASSPNAGGHCGYTF.

This clonotype was seen repeatedly, ten times or more. The chain combines TRBV10-2 with TRBJ2-6, with D possibly being TRBD2 (5 bases). Trimming cost V 2 bases and J 0 bases, with 8 bases left between them. The CDR3 is 16 amino acids. CDR1 and CDR2 (germline): WSHSY, SAAADI. CDR3 loop: CASSEGLNSGANVLTF. DNA for the CDR3: TGCGCCAGCAGTGAGGGACTGAACTCTGGGGCCAACGTCCTGACTTTC.

In this sample, this clonotype turned up many times. This rearrangement joins TRBV20-1 to TRBJ1-1; TRBD1 aligns across 7 bases. Trimming removed 1 base from V and 1 base from J; junction bases left unmatched: 3. The CDR3 is made up of 14 amino acids. Germline CDR1 DFQATT, CDR2 SNEGSKA (reference sequence). Here the CDR3 reads CSARGRGENTEAFF. In DNA form, the CDR3 reads TGCAGTGCTAGAGGCAGGGGGGAGAACACTGAAGCTTTCTTT.

V and J are TRBV2 and TRBJ2-3; possible D gene TRBD2, 5 bases. The length of the CDR3 is 16 residues. Trimming cost V 6 bases and J 4 bases, with 20 bases left between them. Germline V gene sequence: CDR1 SNHLY, CDR2 FYNNEI. CDR3 residues: CASRERVFGVPDTQYF. The DNA for the CDR3 is TGTGCCAGCAGGGAAAGAGTATTCGGGGTGCCAGATACGCAGTATTTT.

This clonotype was observed many times. This chain uses TRBV7-9 with TRBJ2-2, with a tentative D call TRBD2 (5 bases). The V end lost 5 bases, the J end lost 1 base, and 14 bases lay between the germline ends. This CDR3 is 16 amino acids long. From germline, CDR1 is SEHNR and CDR2 FQNEAQ (reference sequence). CDR3: CASSPRDPKNTGELFF. In nucleotides, the CDR3 is TGTGCCAGCAGCCCGAGGGATCCGAAGAACACCGGGGAGCTGTTTTTT.

V and J are TRBV7-8 and TRBJ1-6; 7 bases fit TRBD1. The V gene end was trimmed by 2 bases and the J gene end by 9 bases; junction bases not matched to a gene: 7. The CDR3 has 15 residues. Germline CDR1 is SGHVS and CDR2 is FQNEAQ. The CDR3 DNA is TGTGCCAGCAGCTTAATGGGACAGCGAAGTTCACCCCTCCACTTT. Protein: CASSLMGQRSSPLHF.